This T cell receptor beta chain was recorded in a study of cytomegalovirus exposure and HLA in healthy donors (dated by TCRdb to about 2017). With regard to the full study: In an earlier analysis of some 610 of the donors, roughly 300 Gb of sequence data and 90 million to 120 million unique TCR beta sequences from some 170 million T cells were reported. An early release that covered 640 HLA-typed donors contained about 300 gigabases of sequencing data and 70 million to 100 million unique TCR sequences. The genetic ancestry cluster associated with self-reported Caucasian donors included 81% of the roughly 390 genotyped donors. The study aimed to test whether cataloging public T cell receptors could reveal signatures of past pathogen exposure. The T cell repertoires of some 670 subjects were profiled by immunosequencing and related to cytomegalovirus serostatus. Besides the first cohort of approximately 670 subjects, a separate validation cohort made up of 120 or so different subjects was used. The study combined high-throughput TCR immunosequencing, statistical association of individual TCRs with disease status, and machine learning to predict cytomegalovirus infection status. To study patterns of TCR occurrence, a later analysis re-analyzed previously published TCR beta repertoires from more than 550 donors and added high-resolution HLA genotyping. In the later analysis, no new phenotypic data were used to find candidate immune exposures; instead, reliance was placed on TCR beta sequences and their occurrence across donors. To decide whether each TCR beta V gene segment behaved as functional or pseudogenic, an earlier analysis of some 570 of the donors relied on high-throughput TCR beta sequencing. Donor age, sex, ethnicity and CMV serostatus were collected together with the repertoire data. In a later genetic analysis, genome-wide SNP genotypes for about 65% of the roughly 700 donors were used, and that subset was treated as a discovery cohort. All discovery cohort repertoires had been generated using a single sequencing platform. Both class I and class II loci were covered by HLA typing, at four-digit resolution. Typing coverage varied by locus: 629-630 donors for A, B, C, DRB1 and DQB1; roughly 500 for DQA1; over 600 for DPA1; around 450 for DPB1. Several DR-DQ haplotypes were treated as single units for association and clustering because of strong linkage in the cohort. Among roughly 400 genotyped donors of the cohort, an average of approximately 230,000 unique TCR beta nucleotide sequences were sequenced per donor, around 20% of them non-productive. Overall study outcomes, separate from this receptor: When HLA alleles, especially DR and DQ, strongly co-occurred, attributing TCR associations to individual alleles was difficult. In a later analysis, TCR association rates were found to vary across HLA loci, with the most associated TCRs seen for DRB1 alleles and the fewest for HLA-C alleles. The presence/absence analyses assumed that sequencing depth was roughly uniform across donors, and that assumption may not be true. Compared with the approximately 720-donor mean, donors in an Asian-associated ancestry cluster had fewer N-insertions in productive TCRs, according to a later genetic analysis. The study gave a list of 150 to 200 TCR beta chains associated with cytomegalovirus. A cluster of highly shared sequence variants was judged likely to be a technical artifact of the sequencing pipeline. Because counts were too low, roughly 16 rarely observed V segments, including chromosome 9 orphons, were left out of the earlier analysis of some 640 of the donors. In a later analysis, HLA-associated TCR beta chains were found to be more clonally expanded and to have lower generation probabilities than equally common non-associated chains. In a later analysis, most CMV-associated TCR beta chains were found to appear HLA-restricted, with HLA associations seemingly driven largely by CMV exposure. A further reported finding was that TCR beta sequences accurately predicted the HLA-A and HLA-B alleles for most subjects in the first cohort. In a later analysis, some 18,000 TCR beta sequences were associated with specific HLA alleles at a false discovery rate of 0.05. It was suggested by the authors that the approach could potentially be generalized to other disease states and immunological phenotypes. In both the original and validation cohorts, the classifier was reported to diagnose cytomegalovirus status with high specificity and sensitivity. In vitro tests confirmed that a few of the cytomegalovirus-associated TCR beta chains recognize cytomegalovirus antigens. Because HLA typing was missing for some donors at each locus, association tests included only the typed subset. This cohort had only TCR beta chains sequenced, and the lack of alpha or paired-chain data limited which features could be detected. Several of the top co-occurrence clusters appeared to be linked to parvovirus B19, influenza, CMV and Epstein-Barr virus, according to a later analysis. Linkage disequilibrium might explain the correlated functional status among segregating V segments, but an unknown experimental factor could not be ruled out. In an earlier analysis of 450 to 750 of the donors, most TCR beta V segments appeared in productive rearrangements about 90% or about 30% of the time, broadly matching IMGT annotations. Immune exposure information for the cohort was limited to CMV serostatus. Most TCR sequences were observed very rarely across donors, whereas some public TCRs were present in many individuals. An association between a missense DCLRE1C variant and V-gene and J-gene trimming of TCR beta chains was found in a later genetic analysis and replicated in an independent cohort.

The cohort consisted of 600 to 750 healthy bone marrow donors. At the time of sampling, all cohort members were nominally healthy, though unrecorded immune exposures were likely present. The donor tested CMV seronegative, placing the donor among the 350 to 400 seronegative members of the cohort. Each donor provided a peripheral blood sample, and peripheral blood mononuclear cells were used for TCR beta sequencing. Genomic DNA was extracted from the blood cell samples with the Qiagen DNeasy Blood Extraction Kit. Library construction relied on the immunoSEQ multiplex PCR assay. The multiplex PCR relied on a mix of 60 forward primers for TCR Vbeta segments and 13 reverse primers for TCR Jbeta segments. Amplification of the CDR3 region of rearranged TCR beta genes was performed with a multiplex PCR assay on genomic DNA. The amplified TCR beta libraries were sequenced on the Illumina HiSeq System as 87-base-pair reads. In the authors' own workflow: A later analysis counted some 74 million unique TCR beta chains across the 550 to 800 repertoires, and roughly 9.9 million of these chains were shared by at least two donors. Raw reads were error-corrected and collapsed into unique sequences by a nearest-neighbor algorithm in which closely related sequences were merged to remove PCR and sequencing errors. CDR3 sequences were aligned to IMGT reference sequences to assign V, D and J gene segments. For a sequence to be retained, a match of at least six nucleotides to both a V gene segment and a J gene segment was required. Rearrangements were classified as productive when the CDR3 lacked stop codons and remained in frame with V and J, and all other rearrangements were classified as non-productive. Following IMGT convention, CDR3 was defined as the stretch from the second conserved V-encoded cysteine to the conserved J-encoded phenylalanine. The earlier analysis of 550 to 650 of the donors excluded any sequence lacking an unambiguous match to a single V gene segment. An earlier analysis of several hundred of the donors called V segments functional above 56.7% productive rearrangements and segregating when the between-donor standard deviation exceeded 5%. A statistical classification framework was built to diagnose cytomegalovirus status from the catalog of TCR beta chain sequences. V and J gene assignment, in a later analysis, came from comparing TCR nucleotide sequences with IMGT/GENE-DB human TR gene sequences. The TCRdist pipeline was used in a later analysis to assign CDR3 sequences and most-parsimonious VDJ recombination scenarios. In a later analysis, each TCR beta chain was defined by its CDR3 amino acid sequence together with its V-gene family, and reads lacking a unique V-gene family were excluded. As a way to deal with suspected cross-contamination and a sequencing artifact, a later analysis dropped over 550 nucleotide sequences that were highly shared and had low generation probability. For each public chain, a later analysis derived a clonal expansion index from normalized ranks of inferred template counts within each repertoire. In a later analysis, generation probabilities were computed with a VDJ recombination model fitted to out-of-frame rearrangements, and the resulting probabilities were checked against IGoR. Hypergeometric tests were used in a later analysis to score TCR-TCR, TCR-HLA and TCR-CMV co-occurrence, with a repertoire-size bias correction applied to the TCR pairs. A later analysis estimated false discovery rates by permuting HLA or CMV assignments 20 times. In a later analysis, co-occurring TCRs were grouped using DBSCAN, and TCRdist sequence similarity was added for clustering within HLA-allele-positive subsets. For co-occurrence clustering, repertoires with fewer than 30,000 or more than 120,000 public chains were excluded, along with four to six repertoires with anomalous nucleotide sharing. Imported from immuneACCESS, the table was reduced by TCRdb to in-frame sequences with V and J called. These copies leave out some clones; in studies compared against another copy, an unresolved V gene accounts for under half, and the cause of the remainder is not known. The V and J calls and the clone size are those of that table, but D and trimming were determined from the DNA. The sample table shows about 210,000 clones, and roughly 79% are seen once. Jointly, the top ten make up 1.5% to 2% of the sample.

About this clone itself: Its antigen is unknown. Per-base quality was not reported, and no clone a single base away is much larger than it.

Sample: PBMCs. The receptor comes from a male donor in good health and CMV-seronegative.

At the DNA level, the sequence is TGCAGCGTTGACCAACTGCACCAAGAGACCCAGTACTTC. The resulting protein is CSVDQLHQETQYF. This chain joins TRBV29-1 to TRBJ2-5; the D gene cannot be resolved reliably. The CDR3 spans 13 residues, from the cysteine through the phenylalanine. Kept here is only the CDR3 DNA, which spans 39 bases and is read in frame from base 1. A distance of 8 bases separates the germline ends of V and J, which lose 3 bases and 0 bases respectively. CDR1 and CDR2 are drawn from the germline V gene: SQVTM, ANQGSEA.